The source of this TCR beta chain is a study of response to subunit inactivated influenza vaccine. Findings and caveats of the study: Few additional T cells are recruited per seasonal influenza vaccination, authors suggested.

V shed 4 bases and J shed 4 bases, with 16 bases lying between them. The CDR3 contains 15 residues. Germline V gene data show CDR1 as MGHRA and CDR2 as YSYEKL. MiXCR, applied by TCRdb to the RT-PCR reads, yields one record per CDR3 protein. The top ten hold 9.5% to 15% of the sample, which has roughly 160,000 distinct CDR3 sequences, 11% seen once. This clonotype was observed many times. Its antigen remains unknown. Specimen: non-naive T cells sorted from PBMCs, collected about 40 days after vaccination. This chain links TRBV4-1 with TRBJ1-2; D ambiguous. This clonotype was obtained from a man over 45 who received an inactivated influenza vaccine. CDR3 protein: CASSPSLGVGYGYTF. In DNA, the CDR3 is TGCGCCAGCAGCCCGTCTTTAGGCGTGGGCTATGGCTACACCTTC.